Below are 9 T cell receptor beta chains sequenced from a single sample in a study of blood T cell repertoires in COVID-19. Profiling relied on immunoSEQ multiplex PCR, and the TCRdb table lists in-frame clones only, not all of them. The sample has roughly 400,000 clones, around nine tenths seen once. Sequencing input: PBMCs or T cells enriched from blood (not recorded which). The receptors shown here come from a woman aged 45-65 years who had recovered from COVID-19.

The J gene is TRBJ1-4, the V gene TRBV19; maybe TRBD1 (5 bases). The germline V gene encodes CDR1 LNHDA and CDR2 SQIVND (reference sequence). V was pared by 2 bases and J by 3 bases, with 13 bases between. The CDR3 length is 16 residues. CDR3 bases: TGTGCCAGTAGTATATTCGGCGGGGGAGCTAATGAAAAACTGTTTTTT. Amino acid sequence: CASSIFGGGANEKLFF.

The V call is TRBV7-2, the J call TRBJ1-2; D call uncertain. The V gene lost 4 bases and the J gene lost 7 bases, with 13 bases spanning the gap. The CDR3 totals 13 residues. In germline, CDR1 is SGHTA, CDR2 FQGNSA. CDR3 DNA: TGTGCCAGCAGCTACTTTGAGGGAAGTGGCTACACCTTC. It yields the protein CASSYFEGSGYTF.

The V gene is TRBV30, the J gene TRBJ1-6, with unresolved D. Trimming left V 7 bases short and J 4 bases short, with 14 bases between. The V gene's germline CDR1 is GTSNPN and CDR2 SVGIG (reference sequence). This CDR3 is built from 14 residues. CDR3 nucleotides: TGTGCCTCTACATCGACACCTTATAATTCACCCCTCCACTTT. Its translation: CASTSTPYNSPLHF. Looking up the rest from reference TRBV30 and TRBJ1-6 gives the full variable domain: SQTIHQWPATLVQPVGSPLSLECTVEGTSNPNLYWYRQAAGRGLQLLFYSVGIGQISSEVPQNLSASRPQDRQFILSSKKLLLSDSGFYLCASTSTPYNSPLHFGNGTRLTVT.

This chain uses TRBV2 with TRBJ2-3; TRBD2 might be the D (6 bases). This CDR3 has 15 residues. The germline V gene encodes CDR1 SNHLY and CDR2 FYNNEI. The germline V and J ends were trimmed by 0 bases and 4 bases, with 11 bases remaining between them. CDR3 in DNA: TGTGCCAGCAGTGAAGCTGAGCGGGCGGCAGATACGCAGTATTTT. As protein: CASSEAERAADTQYF. Full variable domain (missing parts from reference TRBV2 and TRBJ2-3): EPEVTQTPSHQVTQMGQEVILRCVPISNHLYFYWYRQILGQKVEFLVSFYNNEISEKSEIFDDQFSVERPDGSNFTLKIRSTKLEDSAMYFCASSEAERAADTQYFGPGTRLTVL.

The chain carries TRBV20-1 and TRBJ1-1; D ambiguous. Germline lookup yields CDR1 DFQATT and CDR2 SNEGSKA (reference sequence). V was trimmed by 3 bases and J by 1 base, leaving 12 bases between them. The CDR3 length is 14 residues. The CDR3 coding sequence is TGCAGTGCTAGTCGGCAGGCGAAGAACACTGAAGCTTTCTTT. Protein product: CSASRQAKNTEAFF.

This chain connects TRBV6-5 to TRBJ1-4; TRBD1 is a possible D gene (5 bases). V dropped 2 bases and J dropped 14 bases, with 15 bases sitting between them. The CDR3 has 13 amino acids. Germline V gene sequence: CDR1 MNHEY, CDR2 SVGAGI. CDR3 protein: CASSYKGSKWLFF. As DNA, the CDR3 is TGTGCCAGCAGTTACAAGGGGTCGAAGTGGCTGTTTTTT.

The genes are TRBV10-3 and TRBJ2-6, with a possible D match to TRBD1 (6 bases). Germline CDR1 reads ENHRY; CDR2 reads SYGVKD. V was cut by 6 bases and J by 1 base, with 13 bases left in between. The CDR3 sequence is 16 residues long. The CDR3 nucleotides read TGTGCCATCAGCTTAATTCAGGGGTCTGGGGCCAACGTCCTGACTTTC. This sequence encodes CAISLIQGSGANVLTF.

V gene TRBV7-2 combines with J gene TRBJ2-5; D might be TRBD2 (5 bases). Trimming stripped 7 bases from V and 2 bases from J, with 17 bases between. From germline, CDR1 is SGHTA and CDR2 FQGNSA. The CDR3 is 15 residues long. The CDR3 DNA reads as TGTGCCAGCACCAAAACACGGGCGGGTCAAGAGACCCAGTACTTC. Its translation: CASTKTRAGQETQYF.

DNA for the CDR3: TGTGCCACCGAAGACGGACAGGGGGCGAGGGTGGATGAAAAACTGTTTTTT. It encodes CATEDGQGARVDEKLFF. The V and J genes are TRBV28 and TRBJ1-4, with 11 bases identical to TRBD1. There are 17 residues in the CDR3. CDR1 and CDR2 (germline): MDHEN, SYDVKM. With V trimmed by 10 bases and J by 6 bases, 16 bases remained unmatched.